The 10 T cell receptor beta chains reported below all come from one sample, sequenced in a study of T cells in Graves' hyperthyroidism and ophthalmopathy. Amplified TCR beta CDR3 regions came from RNA transcripts. The HTBI primer set drove a first-round RT-PCR of the TCR CDR3. TCRdb independently ran MiXCR on the multiplex PCR reads; one entry per CDR3 protein. The table includes roughly 500,000 distinct CDR3 sequences, under 60% detected once. Sequencing was done on a sample of peripheral blood or thyroid tissue (not recorded which). The receptors derive from an adult woman with Graves' disease, either hyperthyroidism or ophthalmopathy (not recorded which).

The chain has TRBV5-8 and TRBJ1-6; possibly TRBD1 for D (5 bases). Per germline, CDR1 SGHTS and CDR2 YDEGEE. The germline V and J ends were trimmed by 4 bases and 3 bases, with 14 bases remaining between them. This CDR3 spans 16 amino acids. The CDR3 nucleotides are TGTGCCAGCAGCCAAGATCAGGGAAACTATAATTCACCCCTCCACTTT. Translating it yields CASSQDQGNYNSPLHF.

In regard to this clonotype: A much larger clone lies a single base off, so this may be a read error. The V gene is TRBV6-4, the J gene TRBJ1-5; perhaps TRBD1 as D (6 bases). CDR1 and CDR2 (germline): MRHNA, SNTAGT. The CDR3 is made up of 16 amino acids. The CDR3 loop reads CASSDSSGALNRPQHF. CDR3 bases: TGTGCCAGCAGTGACTCGTCGGGGGCCCTCAATCGGCCCCAGCATTTT.

The CDR3 spells CASSSAGNTIYF. The CDR3 region has the DNA TGTGCCAGCAGTTCAGCTGGAAACACCATATATTTT. The rearrangement uses TRBV7-9 and TRBJ1-3; D is uncertain. This CDR3 has 12 amino acids. Trimming removed 6 bases from V and 2 bases from J, with 5 bases in between. Germline assignment: CDR1 SEHNR and CDR2 FQNEAQ (reference sequence).

The CDR3 coding sequence is TGTGCCTGGAGGCAGACAGGGAGCGGCTACGAGCAGTACTTC. It encodes CAWRQTGSGYEQYF. This chain joins TRBV30 and TRBJ2-7, with 7 bases fitting TRBD1. In germline, CDR1 is GTSNPN, CDR2 SVGIG (reference sequence). The trim removed 3 bases at V and 3 bases at J, leaving 8 bases unmatched. The CDR3 extends over 14 amino acids.

This clonotype occurred many times. The chain recombines TRBV12-3 or TRBV12-4 with TRBJ2-2, with 7 positions matching TRBD1. The junction had 10 bases not matched to a gene; V was cut back by 6 bases and J by 6 bases. The CDR3 length is 15 residues. The CDR3 DNA reads TGTGCCAGCAGACTTGGGACAGCTGGGGCCGGGGAGCTGTTTTTT. Translating it yields CASRLGTAGAGELFF.

This clonotype was seen repeatedly, ten times or more. CDR3 amino acids: CASSARGGEVYEQYF. The DNA of the CDR3 is TGTGCCAGCAGTGCCAGGGGAGGAGAGGTCTACGAGCAGTACTTC. The chain is built from TRBV6-5 and TRBJ2-7; D may correspond to TRBD1 or TRBD2 (6 bases each). Germline assignment: CDR1 MNHEY and CDR2 SVGAGI. The CDR3 runs to 15 residues. The V and J ends lost 5 bases and 3 bases respectively, with 17 bases between them.

This rearrangement joins TRBV29-1 to TRBJ1-1; 7 bases agree with TRBD1. CDR1 and CDR2 (germline): SQVTM, ANQGSEA. CDR3 length: 14 residues. Trimming at V came to 2 bases and at J to 4 bases, leaving 7 bases not matched to a gene. The CDR3: CSVELWDSSTEAFF. The CDR3 region has the DNA TGCAGCGTTGAATTATGGGACAGCTCCACTGAAGCTTTCTTT.

V usage is TRBV29-1 and J usage is TRBJ2-7; 11 bases match TRBD2. The CDR3 is 13 residues long. Germline CDR1 SQVTM, CDR2 ANQGSEA. V dropped 4 bases and J dropped 4; count of bases not matched to a gene: 3. The CDR3 DNA sequence: TGCAGCGTTGTGACTAGCGGGGATTACGAGCAGTACTTC. Its translation is CSVVTSGDYEQYF.

CDR3 region: CASSAIFGASNTEAFF. In nucleotides, the CDR3 is TGTGCCAGCAGCGCCATATTCGGGGCCAGTAACACTGAAGCTTTCTTT. The chain uses TRBV7-9 and TRBJ1-1, with D perhaps matching TRBD1 (5 bases). Per the germline V gene, CDR1 is SEHNR and CDR2 is FQNEAQ (reference sequence). The CDR3 runs 16 residues. With 5 bases removed from V and 2 bases from J, the gap between germline ends came to 18 bases.

V and J are TRBV24-1 and TRBJ2-5, with TRBD2 matching over 10 bases. Germline V gives CDR1 KGHDR, CDR2 SFDVKD. Germline trimming cut 6 bases from V and 5 bases from J; bases unmatched to any gene: 5. This CDR3 contains 14 residues. In DNA form, the CDR3 reads TGTGCCACCAGTAAAACTAGCGGGGAGGAGACCCAGTACTTC. Its protein is CATSKTSGEETQYF.